Listed below are T cell receptor beta chains from one sample, sequenced in a study of PD-1 blockade in classical Hodgkin lymphoma. Measured with immunoSEQ multiplex PCR; TCRdb has only the in-frame clones, and not every one. Of approximately 26,000 clones listed, less than 75% are singletons. The sample here was peripheral blood mononuclear cells (PBMCs), taken before the second cycle of nivolumab. The receptors were sampled from a human donor with classical Hodgkin lymphoma. Both conserved end residues are part of each CDR3. D genes are given only for firm matches. A clone size is listed for some rows: how often the clone was seen (once, few, many), or a class if it is expanded.

abundance: .; v_gene: TRBV18; d_gene: .; j_gene: TRBJ1-1; CDR3aa: CASSRDATEAFF; CDR3nt: TGTGCCAGCTCCCGCGACGCAACTGAAGCTTTCTTT
abundance: .; v_gene: TRBV9; d_gene: .; j_gene: TRBJ1-6; CDR3aa: CASSVGTSYNSPLHF; CDR3nt: TGTGCCAGCAGCGTAGGTACCTCCTATAATTCACCCCTCCACTTT
abundance: .; v_gene: TRBV9; d_gene: TRBD1; j_gene: TRBJ2-2; CDR3aa: CASSGQGIPGELFF; CDR3nt: TGTGCCAGCAGTGGACAGGGTATTCCCGGGGAGCTGTTTTTT
abundance: .; v_gene: TRBV4-1; d_gene: .; j_gene: TRBJ1-3; CDR3aa: CASSQSTAGNTIYF; CDR3nt: TGCGCCAGCAGCCAATCGACGGCCGGAAACACCATATATTTT
abundance: .; v_gene: TRBV5-6; d_gene: .; j_gene: TRBJ1-1; CDR3aa: CASSLLHTEAFF; CDR3nt: TGTGCCAGCAGCTTATTACACACTGAAGCTTTCTTT
abundance: .; v_gene: TRBV7-2; d_gene: TRBD2; j_gene: TRBJ2-1; CDR3aa: CASSLESSGSGDEQFF; CDR3nt: TGTGCCAGCAGCTTAGAGAGTAGCGGGAGCGGCGATGAGCAGTTCTTC
abundance: .; v_gene: TRBV7-9; d_gene: .; j_gene: TRBJ1-1; CDR3aa: CASSSIGGLLIGEAFF; CDR3nt: TGTGCCAGCAGTTCTATCGGCGGACTTCTGATTGGTGAAGCTTTCTTT
abundance: .; v_gene: TRBV5-6; d_gene: .; j_gene: TRBJ2-1; CDR3aa: CASSLVGGVGEQFF; CDR3nt: TGTGCCAGCAGCTTGGTAGGAGGGGTTGGGGAGCAGTTCTTC
abundance: .; v_gene: TRBV6-6; d_gene: .; j_gene: TRBJ2-5; CDR3aa: CASRNSGEETQYF; CDR3nt: TGTGCCAGCAGGAACTCCGGAGAAGAGACCCAGTACTTC
abundance: .; v_gene: TRBV7-6; d_gene: .; j_gene: TRBJ1-1; CDR3aa: CASSLAPGSDTEAFF; CDR3nt: TGTGCCAGCAGCTTAGCCCCAGGGAGTGACACTGAAGCTTTCTTT
abundance: .; v_gene: TRBV21-1; d_gene: .; j_gene: TRBJ1-6; CDR3aa: CASSGQGYYNSPLHF; CDR3nt: TGTGCCAGCAGCGGACAGGGGTACTATAATTCACCCCTCCACTTT
abundance: .; v_gene: TRBV23-1; d_gene: .; j_gene: TRBJ2-4; CDR3aa: CASSFTRAKNIQYF; CDR3nt: TGCGCCAGCAGCTTCACGCGAGCCAAAAACATTCAGTACTTC
abundance: .; v_gene: TRBV7-9; d_gene: .; j_gene: TRBJ1-1; CDR3aa: CASSRTAGTEAFF; CDR3nt: TGTGCCAGCAGCCGGACAGCGGGCACTGAAGCTTTCTTT
abundance: .; v_gene: TRBV29-1; d_gene: .; j_gene: TRBJ1-2; CDR3aa: CSVLTPNYGYTF; CDR3nt: TGCAGCGTCCTGACACCGAACTATGGCTACACCTTC
abundance: .; v_gene: TRBV19; d_gene: TRBD2; j_gene: TRBJ2-2; CDR3aa: CASCLAGGTGELFF; CDR3nt: TGTGCCAGTTGCTTAGCGGGGGGCACCGGGGAGCTGTTTTTT
abundance: few; v_gene: TRBV18; d_gene: .; j_gene: TRBJ1-1; CDR3aa: CASSPRGFTEAFF; CDR3nt: TGTGCCAGCTCACCACGAGGGTTCACTGAAGCTTTCTTT
abundance: .; v_gene: TRBV10-2; d_gene: TRBD2; j_gene: TRBJ2-1; CDR3aa: CASRGGLAGVRYNEQFF; CDR3nt: TGCGCCTCCCGGGGAGGACTAGCGGGAGTGAGGTACAATGAGCAGTTCTTC
abundance: .; v_gene: TRBV6-4; d_gene: .; j_gene: TRBJ2-3; CDR3aa: CASSAGSSTDTQYF; CDR3nt: TGTGCCAGCAGCGCTGGATCCAGCACAGATACGCAGTATTTT
abundance: .; v_gene: TRBV21-1; d_gene: .; j_gene: TRBJ1-6; CDR3aa: CASSKGQQGSGSPLHF; CDR3nt: TGTGCCAGCAGCAAAGGTCAACAGGGGTCAGGCTCACCCCTCCACTTT
abundance: .; v_gene: TRBV5-1; d_gene: .; j_gene: TRBJ2-3; CDR3aa: CASSQGHSTDTQYF; CDR3nt: TGCGCCAGCAGCCAGGGACATAGCACAGATACGCAGTATTTT
abundance: .; v_gene: TRBV23-1; d_gene: .; j_gene: TRBJ1-6; CDR3aa: CASSRPNSPLHF; CDR3nt: TGCGCCAGCAGTCGTCCGAATTCACCCCTCCACTTT
abundance: .; v_gene: TRBV5-1; d_gene: .; j_gene: TRBJ1-1; CDR3aa: CASSLAQGRILNTEAFF; CDR3nt: TGCGCCAGCAGCTTGGCTCAGGGTAGGATATTAAACACTGAAGCTTTCTTT
abundance: .; v_gene: TRBV5-4; d_gene: .; j_gene: TRBJ2-1; CDR3aa: CASSLVGTNEQFF; CDR3nt: TGTGCCAGCAGCTTGGTAGGGACCAATGAGCAGTTCTTC
abundance: .; v_gene: TRBV19; d_gene: .; j_gene: TRBJ1-5; CDR3aa: CASSQPYSPQHF; CDR3nt: TGTGCCAGTAGCCAACCCTACTCTCCCCAGCATTTT
abundance: many; v_gene: TRBV11-2; d_gene: .; j_gene: TRBJ2-6; CDR3aa: CASSVVGSFSGANVLTF; CDR3nt: TGTGCCAGCAGCGTTGTTGGGAGCTTCTCTGGGGCCAACGTCCTGACTTTC
abundance: .; v_gene: TRBV7-6; d_gene: .; j_gene: TRBJ2-7; CDR3aa: CASSSPGYEQYF; CDR3nt: TGTGCCAGCAGCTCCCCGGGGTACGAGCAGTACTTC
abundance: .; v_gene: TRBV7-9; d_gene: .; j_gene: TRBJ2-1; CDR3aa: CASSLAGMDNEQFF; CDR3nt: TGTGCCAGCAGCTTAGCCGGGATGGACAATGAGCAGTTCTTC
abundance: .; v_gene: TRBV9; d_gene: TRBD1; j_gene: TRBJ1-3; CDR3aa: CASSPTGGSGNTIYF; CDR3nt: TGTGCCAGCAGCCCTACAGGGGGCTCTGGAAACACCATATATTTT
abundance: .; v_gene: TRBV28; d_gene: .; j_gene: TRBJ1-5; CDR3aa: CASSLSVSCLGGGNQPQHF; CDR3nt: TGTGCCAGCAGTTTATCTGTATCGTGTTTAGGGGGGGGCAATCAGCCCCAGCATTTT
abundance: .; v_gene: TRBV19; d_gene: .; j_gene: TRBJ1-5; CDR3aa: CASSIDPPGRDQPQHF; CDR3nt: TGTGCCAGTAGTATAGATCCCCCGGGGCGGGATCAGCCCCAGCATTTT
abundance: .; v_gene: TRBV9; d_gene: .; j_gene: TRBJ2-7; CDR3aa: CASSVGVESYEQYF; CDR3nt: TGTGCCAGCAGCGTAGGGGTGGAGTCCTACGAGCAGTACTTC
abundance: few; v_gene: TRBV6-5; d_gene: .; j_gene: TRBJ1-2; CDR3aa: CASSYGVNYGYTF; CDR3nt: TGTGCCAGCAGTTACGGTGTTAACTATGGCTACACCTTC
abundance: .; v_gene: TRBV7-2; d_gene: .; j_gene: TRBJ2-2; CDR3aa: CASSSSQKRGTGELFF; CDR3nt: TGTGCCAGCAGCTCTAGTCAGAAACGAGGCACCGGGGAGCTGTTTTTT
abundance: once; v_gene: TRBV4-3; d_gene: TRBD2; j_gene: TRBJ2-1; CDR3aa: CASSQVWLAGGEQFF; CDR3nt: TGCGCCAGCAGCCAAGTGTGGCTAGCGGGAGGGGAGCAGTTCTTC
abundance: .; v_gene: TRBV2; d_gene: .; j_gene: TRBJ2-2; CDR3aa: CASSLGPPAYTGELFF; CDR3nt: TGTGCCAGCAGTCTCGGGCCACCGGCGTACACCGGGGAGCTGTTTTTT
abundance: .; v_gene: TRBV18; d_gene: TRBD1; j_gene: TRBJ2-5; CDR3aa: CASSLPGQGLGTQYF; CDR3nt: TGTGCCAGCTCACTACCGGGACAGGGATTGGGGACCCAGTACTTC
abundance: .; v_gene: TRBV9; d_gene: .; j_gene: TRBJ1-2; CDR3aa: CASSVVGGNYGYTF; CDR3nt: TGTGCCAGCAGCGTAGTCGGGGGGAACTATGGCTACACCTTC
abundance: .; v_gene: TRBV9; d_gene: TRBD1; j_gene: TRBJ1-3; CDR3aa: CASSGDRGGNTIYF; CDR3nt: TGTGCCAGCAGCGGGGACAGGGGAGGAAACACCATATATTTT
abundance: .; v_gene: TRBV5-1; d_gene: TRBD1; j_gene: TRBJ1-1; CDR3aa: CASSLAHRTGNTEAFF; CDR3nt: TGCGCCAGCAGCTTGGCCCACAGGACAGGGAACACTGAAGCTTTCTTT
abundance: .; v_gene: TRBV21-1; d_gene: .; j_gene: TRBJ2-6; CDR3aa: CVIPGQGASGANVLTF; CDR3nt: TGTGTCATCCCGGGACAGGGAGCCTCTGGGGCCAACGTCCTGACTTTC
abundance: .; v_gene: TRBV9; d_gene: .; j_gene: TRBJ2-2; CDR3aa: CASSVGQGWPGELFF; CDR3nt: TGTGCCAGCAGCGTAGGCCAGGGGTGGCCCGGGGAGCTGTTTTTT
abundance: .; v_gene: TRBV7-3; d_gene: .; j_gene: TRBJ2-1; CDR3aa: CASSLGGGNNEQFF; CDR3nt: TGTGCCAGCAGCTTAGGGGGTGGAAACAATGAGCAGTTCTTC
abundance: few; v_gene: TRBV21-1; d_gene: .; j_gene: TRBJ1-4; CDR3aa: CASSTRQGELFF; CDR3nt: TGTGCCAGCAGCACTCGACAGGGTGAACTGTTTTTT
abundance: few; v_gene: TRBV9; d_gene: .; j_gene: TRBJ2-1; CDR3aa: CASSPGDNEQFF; CDR3nt: TGTGCCAGCAGCCCGGGGGACAATGAGCAGTTCTTC
abundance: .; v_gene: TRBV19; d_gene: .; j_gene: TRBJ2-5; CDR3aa: CASSKGFQETQYF; CDR3nt: TGTGCCAGTAGTAAGGGATTTCAAGAGACCCAGTACTTC
abundance: .; v_gene: TRBV29-1; d_gene: TRBD1; j_gene: TRBJ2-3; CDR3aa: CSVVGTGSSTDTQYF; CDR3nt: TGCAGCGTTGTAGGGACAGGGAGTAGCACAGATACGCAGTATTTT
abundance: once; v_gene: TRBV11-2; d_gene: TRBD2; j_gene: TRBJ2-1; CDR3aa: CASSLAGGYNEQFF; CDR3nt: TGTGCCAGCAGCTTAGCGGGGGGTTACAATGAGCAGTTCTTC
abundance: medium-sized; v_gene: TRBV7-9; d_gene: TRBD1; j_gene: TRBJ2-2; CDR3aa: CASIPGTGRGELFF; CDR3nt: TGTGCCAGCATCCCAGGGACAGGGCGAGGGGAGCTGTTTTTT
abundance: few; v_gene: TRBV7-9; d_gene: .; j_gene: TRBJ2-3; CDR3aa: CASSLGTDTQYF; CDR3nt: TGTGCCAGCAGCTTAGGGACAGATACGCAGTATTTT
abundance: .; v_gene: TRBV28; d_gene: .; j_gene: TRBJ1-5; CDR3aa: CASRWGGSSNQPQHF; CDR3nt: TGTGCCAGCAGGTGGGGGGGGTCGAGCAATCAGCCCCAGCATTTT
abundance: .; v_gene: TRBV6-1; d_gene: TRBD2; j_gene: TRBJ2-7; CDR3aa: CASSDPGLLSYEQYF; CDR3nt: TGTGCCAGCAGTGACCCGGGACTACTATCCTACGAGCAGTACTTC
abundance: .; v_gene: TRBV30; d_gene: TRBD1; j_gene: TRBJ1-5; CDR3aa: CAWSGGYPGQGRGGGNQPQHF; CDR3nt: TGTGCCTGGAGTGGCGGGTACCCGGGACAGGGGAGAGGGGGAGGCAATCAGCCCCAGCATTTT
abundance: .; v_gene: TRBV5-1; d_gene: TRBD2; j_gene: TRBJ2-1; CDR3aa: CASSPGLAGGPNNEQFF; CDR3nt: TGCGCCAGCAGCCCCGGACTAGCGGGGGGGCCTAACAATGAGCAGTTCTTC
abundance: few; v_gene: TRBV14; d_gene: TRBD1; j_gene: TRBJ1-2; CDR3aa: CASSQVRTGGNYGYTF; CDR3nt: TGTGCCAGCAGCCAAGTGCGGACAGGGGGGAACTATGGCTACACCTTC
abundance: few; v_gene: TRBV5-1; d_gene: TRBD1; j_gene: TRBJ2-7; CDR3aa: CASSARTGTLYEQYF; CDR3nt: TGCGCCAGCAGCGCACGGACAGGGACACTATACGAGCAGTACTTC
abundance: .; v_gene: TRBV9; d_gene: .; j_gene: TRBJ1-5; CDR3aa: CASSAGSSNQPQHF; CDR3nt: TGTGCCAGCAGCGCGGGATCGAGCAATCAGCCCCAGCATTTT
abundance: .; v_gene: TRBV5-1; d_gene: .; j_gene: TRBJ1-5; CDR3aa: CASSYTVNQPQHF; CDR3nt: TGCGCCAGCAGCTACACCGTCAATCAGCCCCAGCATTTT
abundance: .; v_gene: TRBV30; d_gene: .; j_gene: TRBJ2-3; CDR3aa: CAWSVSGAQYF; CDR3nt: TGTGCCTGGAGTGTCTCTGGCGCGCAGTATTTT
abundance: .; v_gene: TRBV28; d_gene: TRBD2; j_gene: TRBJ2-1; CDR3aa: CASIMRGVNYNEQFF; CDR3nt: TGTGCCAGCATCATGCGGGGGGTAAACTACAATGAGCAGTTCTTC
abundance: few; v_gene: TRBV13; d_gene: TRBD1; j_gene: TRBJ2-1; CDR3aa: CASSIGTGGYNEQFF; CDR3nt: TGTGCCAGCAGCATCGGGACAGGCGGCTATAATGAGCAGTTCTTC